This TCR beta chain was sequenced during a study of blood T cell repertoires in COVID-19. Study background: From the United States, Italy and Spain came samples of acute and convalescent COVID-19. T cells, B-cell-depleted T cells, or PBMCs provided the cDNA or gDNA that served as material.

The V gene lost 3 bases and the J gene lost 2 bases, with 8 bases spanning the gap. The V gene's germline CDR1 is DFQATT and CDR2 SNEGSKA (reference sequence). The CDR3 is 13 amino acids. Original methodology: For nucleated cells, counts were estimated from reference gene primer amplification. Profiled with immunoSEQ multiplex PCR; TCRdb holds only in-frame clones, not every one. The V and J calls and clone size come from that table; D and trimming were worked out from the DNA. The sample shows about 380,000 clones, 85% of them seen only once. The sequence was obtained from a woman aged 18-29 years with acute or convalescent COVID-19. The chain carries TRBV20-1 and TRBJ1-5, with D unresolved. The material sequenced was peripheral blood. CDR3 sequence: CSASGQGNQPQHF. As DNA, the CDR3 is TGCAGTGCTAGTGGGCAGGGCAATCAGCCCCAGCATTTT.